Listed below are T cell receptor beta chains from one sample, sequenced in a study of cytomegalovirus exposure and HLA in healthy donors. Produced via immunoSEQ multiplex PCR; TCRdb's table is partial and in-frame only. The profile covers about 130,000 clones, with roughly 83% appearing a single time and 1.2% taken by the ten largest. Sequenced sample: PBMCs. These receptors all stem from a girl aged 2-9 years in good health and CMV-seronegative. CDR3s include the opening cysteine and the closing phenylalanine or tryptophan. D genes are given only for firm matches. Clone size, where shown, is once, few, many, or a class for clones that have expanded.

CDR3	DNA	size	J	D	V
CASSSETGTSVSNEQFF	TGTGCCAGCTCGTCGGAGACCGGGACTAGCGTTTCCAATGAGCAGTTCTTC	NA	TRBJ2-1	TRBD2	TRBV18
CASSTGTPNEQFF	TGTGCCAGCAGTACCGGGACTCCAAATGAGCAGTTCTTC	NA	TRBJ2-1	NA	TRBV27
CASSLGLGQVNEQFF	TGTGCCAGCAGCTTGGGTCTTGGCCAGGTGAATGAGCAGTTCTTC	NA	TRBJ2-1	NA	TRBV5-4
CASSLGLAGFTYNEQFF	TGCGCCAGCAGCTTAGGACTAGCGGGGTTCACCTACAATGAGCAGTTCTTC	NA	TRBJ2-1	TRBD2	TRBV5-1
CASSLLGDGEAFF	TGTGCCAGCAGCTTATTAGGGGATGGTGAAGCTTTCTTT	NA	TRBJ1-1	NA	TRBV7-9
CASRRDKVAGEQYF	TGTGCCAGTAGAAGGGACAAGGTTGCGGGTGAGCAGTACTTC	NA	TRBJ2-7	NA	TRBV19
CASSLAPGLAGGRDTQYF	TGTGCCAGCAGCTTAGCTCCGGGACTAGCGGGGGGACGAGATACGCAGTATTTT	NA	TRBJ2-3	TRBD2	TRBV7-2
CASSEQGATDTQYF	TGTGCCAGCAGTGAACAGGGGGCGACAGATACGCAGTATTTT	few	TRBJ2-3	TRBD1	TRBV6-4
CASSLSPLAGQQETQYF	TGTGCCAGCAGCTTAAGCCCACTAGCGGGGCAACAAGAGACCCAGTACTTC	few	TRBJ2-5	TRBD2	TRBV13
CASSQDLEGALTKNIQYF	TGCGCCAGCAGCCAAGACTTGGAGGGGGCTCTAACCAAAAACATTCAGTACTTC	NA	TRBJ2-4	NA	TRBV4-3
CASRRTSGNTDTQYF	TGTGCCAGCAGGCGGACTAGCGGAAACACAGATACGCAGTATTTT	NA	TRBJ2-3	TRBD2	TRBV7-3
CASSPGTGYGYTEAFF	TGTGCCAGCAGCCCTGGGACAGGGTATGGTTACACTGAAGCTTTCTTT	NA	TRBJ1-1	TRBD1	TRBV9
CASSIGNGYTF	TGTGCCAGTAGTATCGGGAATGGCTACACCTTC	NA	TRBJ1-2	NA	TRBV19
CASSQDIWLARTEAFF	TGCGCCAGCAGCCAAGATATCTGGCTCGCGCGGACTGAAGCTTTCTTT	once	TRBJ1-1	NA	TRBV4-3
CATSRVGPGVRTNDGRNYGYTF	TGTGCCACCAGCAGAGTCGGCCCCGGGGTAAGAACCAATGATGGTAGAAACTATGGCTACACCTTC	NA	TRBJ1-2	NA	TRBV15
CASSHPSGQADDTQYF	TGTGCCAGCAGCCACCCGAGCGGGCAGGCGGATGATACGCAGTATTTT	NA	TRBJ2-3	NA	TRBV27
CASSQDRRDSGYTF	TGCGCCAGCAGCCAAGATCGTCGGGACAGCGGCTACACCTTC	NA	TRBJ1-2	TRBD1	TRBV4-1
CASWGEVSLNEKLFF	TGCGCCAGCTGGGGGGAGGTGTCCCTTAATGAAAAACTGTTTTTT	NA	TRBJ1-4	NA	TRBV10-1
CASSLRDSFTEAFF	TGTGCCAGCAGCTTACGGGACAGTTTTACTGAAGCTTTCTTT	once	TRBJ1-1	TRBD1	TRBV7-9
CASSTQGLAANTGELFF	TGTGCCAGTAGTACCCAAGGACTAGCGGCCAACACCGGGGAGCTGTTTTTT	once	TRBJ2-2	TRBD2	TRBV19
CASSEVTADSVVPLHF	TGTGCCAGCAGTGAGGTGACTGCGGACAGTGTGGTTCCCCTCCACTTT	NA	TRBJ1-6	NA	TRBV25-1
CASSPSLAGSYEQYF	TGTGCCAGCAGCCCAAGTCTAGCGGGATCTTACGAGCAGTACTTC	NA	TRBJ2-7	TRBD2	TRBV2
CASSPKEDLGEQFF	TGTGCCAGCAGTCCCAAGGAGGATTTGGGTGAGCAGTTCTTC	NA	TRBJ2-1	NA	TRBV28
CASSIAAGTRGGTEAFF	TGTGCCAGTAGTATAGCAGCAGGGACAAGAGGTGGCACTGAAGCTTTCTTT	NA	TRBJ1-1	NA	TRBV19
CASSMGAGEAFF	TGTGCCAGTAGTATGGGGGCAGGTGAAGCTTTCTTT	NA	TRBJ1-1	NA	TRBV19
CASSEIDFAGSYGYTF	TGTGCCAGCAGTGAAATAGATTTCGCGGGTTCCTATGGCTACACCTTC	few	TRBJ1-2	NA	TRBV6-1
CARGGLGSGANVLTF	TGTGCCAGGGGGGGACTGGGCTCTGGGGCCAACGTCCTGACTTTC	NA	TRBJ2-6	NA	TRBV2
CASSRAGGSPSGNTIYF	TGTGCCAGCAGCCGAGCTGGGGGCTCGCCCTCTGGAAACACCATATATTTT	NA	TRBJ1-3	NA	TRBV7-9
CASSSRTAGPGELFF	TGTGCCAGCAGTTCCCGTACCGCGGGGCCCGGGGAGCTGTTTTTT	NA	TRBJ2-2	NA	TRBV6-5
CASSLTSGRVYNEQFF	TGTGCCAGCAGTTTAACTAGCGGGAGGGTTTACAATGAGCAGTTCTTC	NA	TRBJ2-1	TRBD2	TRBV27
CASSEFTEQFF	TGTGCCAGCAGTGAATTCACAGAGCAGTTCTTC	NA	TRBJ2-1	NA	TRBV25-1
CASSEGGGRLNYGYTF	TGTGCCAGCAGTGAAGGCGGAGGACGGCTTAACTATGGCTACACCTTC	NA	TRBJ1-2	NA	TRBV2
CSAIVAGADGYTF	TGCAGCGCTATAGTTGCGGGGGCGGATGGCTACACCTTC	NA	TRBJ1-2	NA	TRBV29-1
CAWSLTFGGELFF	TGTGCCTGGAGTCTAACGTTTGGCGGGGAGCTGTTTTTT	once	TRBJ2-2	NA	TRBV30
CASSLWTGYLQETQYF	TGTGCCAGCAGCCTCTGGACAGGGTACCTACAAGAGACCCAGTACTTC	NA	TRBJ2-5	TRBD1	TRBV7-9
CASSDGNSGTDTQYF	TGTGCCAGCAGTGACGGGAATAGCGGCACAGATACGCAGTATTTT	NA	TRBJ2-3	NA	TRBV6-4
CASSYRGLGNTIYF	TGTGCCAGCAGTTACAGGGGGCTTGGAAACACCATATATTTT	NA	TRBJ1-3	TRBD1	TRBV6-5
CASSPWREQFF	TGTGCCAGCAGCCCCTGGAGGGAGCAGTTCTTC	NA	TRBJ2-1	NA	TRBV7-6
CASSLRDRGFQEQYF	TGTGCCAGCAGCCTCCGGGACAGGGGGTTTCAGGAGCAGTACTTC	NA	TRBJ2-7	TRBD1	TRBV14
CASSLRDRNSPLHF	TGTGCCAGTAGTCTCCGGGACAGAAATTCACCCCTCCACTTT	NA	TRBJ1-6	TRBD1	TRBV19
CASSMGTPSPTNEKLFF	TGTGCCAGCAGCATGGGGACACCATCCCCAACTAATGAAAAACTGTTTTTT	NA	TRBJ1-4	NA	TRBV7-6
CASSPTAYEQYF	TGTGCCAGCTCACCGACAGCCTACGAGCAGTACTTC	NA	TRBJ2-7	NA	TRBV18
CASSEGAGSTDTQYF	TGTGCCAGCAGCGAGGGAGCCGGCAGCACAGATACGCAGTATTTT	once	TRBJ2-3	NA	TRBV9
CASRAGNNLISPLHF	TGTGCCAGCAGAGCAGGGAATAATCTGATTTCACCCCTCCACTTT	once	TRBJ1-6	NA	TRBV2
CAWRRVGGGSEQYF	TGTGCCTGGAGGAGGGTGGGAGGGGGTTCCGAGCAGTACTTC	NA	TRBJ2-7	NA	TRBV30
CASSLRDRGPETQYF	TGTGCCAGCAGCCTCCGGGACAGGGGCCCAGAGACCCAGTACTTC	NA	TRBJ2-5	TRBD1	TRBV28
CASQGQNTGELFF	TGTGCCAGCCAAGGACAGAACACCGGGGAGCTGTTTTTT	NA	TRBJ2-2	NA	TRBV6-1
CASSLFGTGAGEQFF	TGTGCCAGCAGTTTATTCGGGACAGGGGCGGGTGAGCAGTTCTTC	NA	TRBJ2-1	TRBD1	TRBV28
CASRETSDIQYF	TGTGCCAGCAGGGAGACCAGCGACATTCAGTACTTC	NA	TRBJ2-4	NA	TRBV7-9
CSVVYSGGRGTEAFF	TGCAGCGTTGTCTATTCAGGGGGGCGCGGGACTGAAGCTTTCTTT	NA	TRBJ1-1	TRBD1	TRBV29-1
CASTPTGIYGYTF	TGTGCCAGCACCCCAACAGGGATCTATGGCTACACCTTC	NA	TRBJ1-2	NA	TRBV28
CASSPDRSYGYTF	TGTGCCAGCAGCCCCGACAGGAGCTATGGCTACACCTTC	NA	TRBJ1-2	NA	TRBV7-9
CSVFPDGLWNTEAFF	TGCAGCGTTTTTCCGGACGGACTATGGAACACTGAAGCTTTCTTT	NA	TRBJ1-1	NA	TRBV29-1
CASSPTSDSYNEQFF	TGTGCCAGCTCACCCACTAGCGACTCCTACAATGAGCAGTTCTTC	NA	TRBJ2-1	TRBD2	TRBV18
CASSDPVSSEQYF	TGTGCCAGCAGTGACCCCGTTAGCTCCGAGCAGTACTTC	NA	TRBJ2-7	NA	TRBV25-1
CASSREGGPAEKLFF	TGTGCCAGCAGCCGAGAGGGGGGGCCAGCTGAAAAACTGTTTTTT	few	TRBJ1-4	NA	TRBV5-4
CASSLGLAGGPYNEQFF	TGTGCCAGCAGTTTGGGACTAGCGGGGGGACCCTACAATGAGCAGTTCTTC	NA	TRBJ2-1	TRBD2	TRBV27
CASSPRQGYYEQYF	TGTGCCAGCAGCCCAAGGCAGGGGTACTACGAGCAGTACTTC	NA	TRBJ2-7	NA	TRBV7-9
CAGDRTTTIFHEQYF	TGTGCCGGGGACAGGACCACTACAATTTTCCACGAGCAGTACTTC	NA	TRBJ2-7	TRBD1	TRBV30
CASSLGAGYTF	TGTGCCAGCAGCTTAGGGGCAGGGTACACCTTC	NA	TRBJ1-2	NA	TRBV11-2